One TCR beta chain is described in this entry. Antigen specificity is unknown. Profiling relied on immunoSEQ multiplex PCR, and the TCRdb table lists in-frame clones only, not all of them. This table has around 71,000 clones, more than 60% appearing once. The data belong to a study of early stage breast cancer tumors. Study summary: Among approximately 12 ER+/PR+/HER2- tumors, eight were ductal, four lobular. Around 9.6-fold was the mean read coverage per sample. Notes on the study in general: Most shared enriched TCRB sequences were commonly generated ones. Compared with adjacent normal breast, tumors showed approximately 2.5-fold denser, more clonal T cells.

Germline lookup yields CDR1 MNHNY and CDR2 SVGAGI (reference sequence). CDR3 length equals 14 residues. Trimming took 6 bases from V and 0 from J, leaving 9 bases between them. The rearrangement links TRBV6-6 to TRBJ1-3; tentative D call: TRBD1 (6 bases). The source material was blood. This TCR was sampled from a person aged 55 to 75 with breast cancer. This CDR3 is CASRQGLSGNTIYF. The CDR3 DNA is TGTGCCAGCAGACAGGGACTCTCTGGAAACACCATATATTTT.